These 30 T cell receptor beta chains originate from one sample sequenced in a study of neurological immune-mediated disorders. TCRdb recomputed calls from the 5' RACE reads with MiXCR, one row per CDR3 protein. The sample carries roughly 100,000 distinct CDR3 sequences, 10% to 14% recorded once. Time point given: longitudinal time-point 3. The source material was PBMCs. Receptors originate from a female donor with HTLV-1-associated myelopathy (HAM/TSP).

This clonotype was counted many times. The CDR3 here is CASSVAGEKQYF. The CDR3 DNA sequence: TGCGCCAGCAGTGTCGCCGGGGAGAAGCAGTACTTC. J is TRBJ2-7 and V is TRBV5-1, with D tentatively TRBD2 (5 bases). Germline CDR1 SGHRS, CDR2 YFSETQ. V dropped 5 bases and J dropped 8 bases, with 14 bases sitting between them. The CDR3 loop spans 12 amino acids.

This clonotype was seen only a few times. The gene calls are TRBV10-3 and TRBJ2-7; D is undetermined. Germline V CDR1 and CDR2: ENHRY, SYGVKD. The CDR3 is 11 residues long. V lost 11 bases and J lost 0, with 8 bases in between. CDR3 nucleotide sequence: TGTGCCGTTCGAGGCTCCTACGAGCAGTACTTC. It yields the protein CAVRGSYEQYF.

At least ten counts were recorded for this clonotype. A read error may produce the germline difference seen at one junction end. The chain joins TRBV5-1 to TRBJ1-1; D remains unclear. Germline CDR1 and CDR2: SGHRS and YFSETQ. The CDR3 is 15 amino acids. The CDR3 DNA sequence: TGCGCCAGCAGCCGGGGAGGGCAAATGAACACTGAAACTTTCTTT. Translating gives CASSRGGQMNTETFF.

This clonotype was recorded many times. The chain is built from TRBV5-1 and TRBJ2-3, with 8 positions matching TRBD2. The V segment lost 4 bases and the J segment 11 bases; nucleotides outside the gene matches: 9. The CDR3 covers 13 residues. Germline V gene lookup returns CDR1 SGHRS and CDR2 YFSETQ. The CDR3 region is CASSPSSGVKQYF. CDR3 in DNA: TGCGCCAGCAGCCCAAGTAGCGGGGTGAAGCAGTATTTT.

The rearrangement joins TRBV14 to TRBJ1-2, with D perhaps matching TRBD1 (5 bases). Trimming shortened V by 1 base and J by 8 bases, and 14 bases separated the two germline ends. Per the germline V gene, CDR1 is SGHDN and CDR2 is FVKESK. The CDR3 runs to 14 residues. CDR3 sequence reads: CASSQVGTFGGYTF. Written as DNA, the CDR3 is TGTGCCAGCAGCCAAGTCGGGACTTTCGGAGGCTACACCTTC. The full variable domain, rest sourced from reference TRBV14 and TRBJ1-2, is EAGVTQFPSHSVIEKGQTVTLRCDPISGHDNLYWYRRVMGKEIKFLLHFVKESKQDESGMPNNRFLAERTGGTYSTLKVQPAELEDSGVYFCASSQVGTFGGYTFGSGTRLTVV.

V and J are TRBV7-3 and TRBJ2-3, with a possible D match to TRBD2 (6 bases). The CDR3 is 17 amino acids. Germline lookup yields CDR1 SGHTA and CDR2 FQGTGA. Between the trimmed V and J ends, which lost 5 bases and 1 base, there was a span of 19 bases. CDR3 in DNA: TGTGCCAGCAGCAACCGCGTTTCCGGGGGAGGCACAGATACGCAGTATTTT. Its protein is CASSNRVSGGGTDTQYF. The variable domain in full, with the rest retrieved from reference TRBV7-3 and TRBJ2-3, is GAGVSQTPSNKVTEKGKYVELRCDPISGHTALYWYRQSLGQGPEFLIYFQGTGAADDSGLPNDRFFAVRPEGSVSTLKIQRTERGDSAVYLCASSNRVSGGGTDTQYFGPGTRLTVL.

To note about this clonotype: Compared with germline, one end of the junction differs, possibly owing to a read error. The rearrangement joins TRBV5-1 to TRBJ2-5; no clear D gene. Germline CDR1 reads SGHRS; CDR2 reads YFSETQ. The length of the CDR3 is 13 residues. The CDR3: CASSLGSQDTQYF. Here the CDR3 DNA reads TGCGCCAGCAGCTTGGGGTCCCAAGATACCCAGTACTTC. Filled out from reference TRBV5-1 and TRBJ2-5, the complete variable domain reads KAGVTQTPRYLIKTRGQQVTLSCSPISGHRSVSWYQQTPGQGLQFLFEYFSETQRNKGNFPGRFSGRQFSNSRSEMNVSTLELGDSALYLCASSLGSQDTQYFGPGTRLLVL.

In its sample, this clonotype was seen many times. V and J are TRBV5-1 and TRBJ2-1; D not resolved. The germline V and J ends were trimmed by 3 bases and 12 bases, with 16 bases remaining between them. CDR1 SGHRS and CDR2 YFSETQ come from the germline V gene. The CDR3 runs to 13 residues. The CDR3 DNA is TGCGCCAGCAGCTCCGTGGACGGGTGGGGGCAGTTCTTC. Translated: CASSSVDGWGQFF.

This clonotype was counted at least ten times. This chain links TRBV7-9 with TRBJ2-1; TRBD2 matches 14 bases. The CDR3 totals 17 residues. In germline, CDR1 is SEHNR, CDR2 FQNEAQ (reference sequence). The V segment lost 4 bases and the J segment 4 bases; nucleotides outside the gene matches: 6. CDR3 in amino acids: CASSSRTSGGTYNEQFF. The CDR3 DNA sequence: TGTGCCAGCAGCTCTAGGACTAGCGGGGGGACTTACAATGAGCAGTTCTTC.

This clonotype was recorded many times. The chain links TRBV5-1 to TRBJ1-1, with a weak D call TRBD1 (6 bases). From germline, CDR1 is SGHRS and CDR2 YFSETQ. The V end was cut by 4 bases, the J end by 1 base, with 11 bases between. The CDR3 covers 14 residues. In nucleotides, the CDR3 is TGCGCCAGCAGCCAAGGACAGCGGAACACTGAAGCTTTCTTT. Its protein product is CASSQGQRNTEAFF.

This clonotype was observed many times. This rearrangement joins TRBV7-3 to TRBJ2-1, with D possibly matching TRBD1 (6 bases). This CDR3 spans 17 amino acids. Germline V lookup: CDR1 SGHTA, CDR2 FQGTGA. V shed 5 bases and J shed 6 bases, with 23 bases lying between them. The chain's CDR3 is CASSERPTGLSSNEQFF. In DNA, the CDR3 is TGTGCCAGCAGCGAACGGCCTACAGGGCTCTCTTCCAATGAGCAGTTCTTC.

This clonotype was observed a few times. This CDR3 is CASSKGVSSNEQFF. The DNA of the CDR3 is TGTGCCAGCAGCAAAGGGGTGTCGAGCAATGAGCAGTTCTTC. The J gene is TRBJ2-1, the V gene TRBV7-9, with D tentatively TRBD1 (5 bases). Trimming removed 5 bases at V and 6 bases at J, with 14 bases between. Per germline, CDR1 SEHNR and CDR2 FQNEAQ (reference sequence). This CDR3 is built from 14 residues. The variable domain in full, with the rest retrieved from reference TRBV7-9 and TRBJ2-1, is DTGVSQNPRHKITKRGQNVTFRCDPISEHNRLYWYRQTLGQGPEFLTYFQNEAQLEKSRLLSDRFSAERPKGSFSTLEIQRTEQGDSAMYLCASSKGVSSNEQFFGPGTRLTVL.

The chain carries TRBV3-1 and TRBJ2-3, with D possibly TRBD2 on 5 matching bases. The CDR3 has 14 amino acids. The germline V and J ends were trimmed by 2 bases and 5 bases, with 11 bases remaining between them. Germline V gene data show CDR1 as LGHDT and CDR2 as YNNKEL (reference sequence). The CDR3 DNA is TGTGCCAGCAGCCAAACGGGCGGACTAGATACGCAGTATTTT. It yields the protein CASSQTGGLDTQYF.

This clonotype was recorded many times. DNA of the CDR3: TGTGCCAGCAGCCAAGGACCCGGGGAGCTGTTTTTT. Translation gives CASSQGPGELFF. The chain couples TRBV3-1 to TRBJ2-2; D uncertain. This CDR3 comprises 12 residues. Trimming left V 1 base short and J 6 bases short, with 3 bases between. Germline CDR1 and CDR2: LGHDT and YNNKEL (reference sequence).

Worth noting for this clonotype: A much larger clone differs by one base, so this may be a read error. V gene TRBV9 combines with J gene TRBJ2-5; D call uncertain. Looked up from germline, CDR1 is SGDLS and CDR2 is YYNGEE. V was clipped by 1 base and J by 1 base, with 11 bases between them. The CDR3 is made up of 15 amino acids. The CDR3 sequence: CASSVRVAPQETQYF. CDR3 in DNA: TGTGCCAGCAGCGTACGGGTGGCGCCCCAAGAGACCCAGTACTTC.

This clonotype was detected ten times or more. The chain recombines TRBV11-2 with TRBJ2-5; 9 bases align to TRBD2. The germline V gene has CDR1 SGHAT and CDR2 FQNNGV. V shed 3 bases and J 4 bases; nucleotides not matched to a gene: 6. The CDR3 totals 15 residues. CDR3 nucleotides: TGTGCCAGCAGCTTGGCCGTTAGCGGGGGAGAGACCCAGTACTTC. It encodes CASSLAVSGGETQYF. Drawing the rest from reference TRBV11-2 and TRBJ2-5, the complete variable domain is EAGVAQSPRYKIIEKRQSVAFWCNPISGHATLYWYQQILGQGPKLLIQFQNNGVVDDSQLPKDRFSAERLKGVDSTLKIQPAKLEDSAVYLCASSLAVSGGETQYFGPGTRLLVL.

Note on this clonotype: A junction end diverges from the germline sequence, so it may reflect a read error. Here the CDR3 DNA reads TGTGTCAGCTCACCACAACAGGGTCGGGAGCAGTACTTC. Translating gives CVSSPQQGREQYF. The gene calls are TRBV18 and TRBJ2-7, with D possibly TRBD1 on 6 matching bases. This CDR3 is built from 13 residues. Germline loops: CDR1 KGHSH, CDR2 LQKENI.

Only a few counts were recorded for this clonotype. The gene calls are TRBV5-1 and TRBJ2-7, with 9 bases identical to TRBD1. Germline CDR1 reads SGHRS; CDR2 reads YFSETQ. J lost 4 bases, V lost 2 bases, and 4 bases had no gene match. This CDR3 has 14 amino acids. CDR3 sequence: CASSFGTGIYEQYF. The DNA of the CDR3 is TGCGCCAGCAGCTTCGGGACAGGGATATACGAGCAGTACTTC.

This clonotype has a count of ten or more. The J gene is TRBJ2-1, the V gene TRBV7-9; the D call may be TRBD1 or TRBD2 (5 bases each). The CDR3 is 16 amino acids. V dropped 4 bases and J dropped 6 bases, with 19 bases sitting between them. Germline V lookup: CDR1 SEHNR, CDR2 FQNEAQ (reference sequence). CDR3 bases: TGTGCCAGCAGCTACGGCGGTTCCGGGGCAGGCAATGAGCAGTTCTTC. Translated: CASSYGGSGAGNEQFF.

This clonotype occurred many times. The junction departs from germline at one end; a sequencing error may be responsible. The genes are TRBV20-1 and TRBJ2-1; TRBD1 or TRBD2 may be the D gene (5 bases each). The CDR3 consists of 12 residues. In germline, CDR1 is DFQATT, CDR2 SNEGSKA (reference sequence). CDR3 amino acids: CSAQSRGNPIIF. The CDR3 nucleotides are TGCAGTGCTCAGTCTCGGGGCAATCCGATTATCTTC.

This clonotype has at least ten counts. The chain links TRBV5-1 to TRBJ2-1, with 8 positions matching TRBD2. The J segment lost 6 bases and the V segment lost 0 bases, leaving 8 bases of the junction unmatched. The CDR3 sequence is 16 residues long. Germline-derived CDR1 and CDR2 are SGHRS and YFSETQ. DNA of the CDR3: TGCGCCAGCAGCTTGGGGACTAGCTGGGACGGCAATGAGCAGTTCTTC. Protein product: CASSLGTSWDGNEQFF.

The table lists this clonotype with many counts. The V gene is TRBV28, the J gene TRBJ1-2; possible D gene TRBD1, 6 bases. The CDR3 consists of 12 residues. Germline values: CDR1 MDHEN, CDR2 SYDVKM. Trimming pared 5 bases from V and 9 bases from J, leaving 13 bases between. As DNA, the CDR3 is TGTGCCAGCAGTCGCAAGGGGGGGAGCTACACCTTC. Protein: CASSRKGGSYTF.

This clonotype was seen repeatedly, ten times or more. The rearrangement joins TRBV7-3 to TRBJ1-4; tentatively, D is TRBD1 (5 bases). CDR3 size: 13 residues. With 5 bases removed from V and 8 bases from J, the gap between germline ends came to 12 bases. Per the germline V gene, CDR1 is SGHTA and CDR2 is FQGTGA. As DNA, the CDR3 is TGTGCCAGCAGCGCGCGGGACGGCGAAAAACTGTTTTTT. Translating gives CASSARDGEKLFF.

This clonotype was counted ten times or more. The chain recombines TRBV3-1 with TRBJ1-6, with D unclear. Germline V gene sequence: CDR1 LGHDT, CDR2 YNNKEL (reference sequence). This CDR3 comprises 13 residues. V was trimmed by 1 base and J by 8 bases, leaving 6 bases between them. The CDR3 spells CASSQVGDSPLHF. CDR3 coding DNA: TGTGCCAGCAGCCAAGTTGGGGATTCACCCCTCCACTTT.

There are many counts of this clonotype. V is TRBV5-1 and J is TRBJ1-2; 7 bases map to TRBD1. The trim removed 5 bases at V and 8 bases at J, leaving 15 bases unmatched. Germline CDR1 reads SGHRS; CDR2 reads YFSETQ. This CDR3 spans 15 amino acids. The CDR3 sequence is CASSQSQGDVRGYTF. The CDR3 DNA is TGCGCCAGCAGTCAAAGCCAGGGGGATGTAAGGGGCTACACCTTC.

This clonotype was counted between two and nine times. The CDR3 coding sequence is TGCGCCAGCAGCCAAGATTTGGGGGGAACACAGTCAGATACGCAGTATTTT. It yields the protein CASSQDLGGTQSDTQYF. The J gene is TRBJ2-3, the V gene TRBV4-1; D may be TRBD2 (6 bases). Germline V gives CDR1 MGHRA, CDR2 YSYEKL. V gave up 0 bases and J gave up 4 bases, with 17 bases separating them. The CDR3 spans 17 residues.

This clonotype was counted at least ten times. The chain recombines TRBV5-1 with TRBJ2-1, with 8 positions matching TRBD2. CDR3 length: 14 residues. With V trimmed by 3 bases and J by 6 bases, 5 bases remained unmatched. Germline CDR1 reads SGHRS; CDR2 reads YFSETQ. Here the CDR3 reads CASSSPSGGNEQFF. CDR3 sequence (DNA): TGCGCCAGCAGCTCGCCCAGCGGGGGCAATGAGCAGTTCTTC.

This clonotype was counted ten times or more. The J gene is TRBJ1-2, the V gene TRBV7-2; possibly TRBD1 for D (6 bases). The CDR3 has 13 amino acids. Germline V CDR1 and CDR2: SGHTA, FQGNSA. Trimming took 5 bases from V and 4 from J, leaving 11 bases between them. CDR3 bases: TGTGCCAGCAGCCCGTCGACAGGCTATGGCTACACCTTC. This sequence encodes CASSPSTGYGYTF.

This clonotype showed up many times. The chain recombines TRBV20-1 with TRBJ1-5, with a tentative D call TRBD1 (5 bases). Germline V gene data show CDR1 as DFQATT and CDR2 as SNEGSKA (reference sequence). The CDR3 covers 12 residues. V was trimmed by 1 base and J by 5 bases, leaving 6 bases between them. The CDR3 region is CSARGGDQPQHF. The CDR3, as DNA: TGCAGTGCTAGAGGGGGCGATCAGCCCCAGCATTTT.

This clonotype was counted many times. This CDR3 is CASSQGWGSYNEQFF. CDR3 coding DNA: TGTGCCAGCAGCCAGGGGTGGGGGTCCTACAATGAGCAGTTCTTC. The chain couples TRBV27 to TRBJ2-1; a possible D gene is TRBD1 (6 bases). CDR3 length: 15 residues. V was cut by 6 bases and J by 1 base, with 13 bases left in between. Germline CDR1 MNHEY, CDR2 SMNVEV (reference sequence).